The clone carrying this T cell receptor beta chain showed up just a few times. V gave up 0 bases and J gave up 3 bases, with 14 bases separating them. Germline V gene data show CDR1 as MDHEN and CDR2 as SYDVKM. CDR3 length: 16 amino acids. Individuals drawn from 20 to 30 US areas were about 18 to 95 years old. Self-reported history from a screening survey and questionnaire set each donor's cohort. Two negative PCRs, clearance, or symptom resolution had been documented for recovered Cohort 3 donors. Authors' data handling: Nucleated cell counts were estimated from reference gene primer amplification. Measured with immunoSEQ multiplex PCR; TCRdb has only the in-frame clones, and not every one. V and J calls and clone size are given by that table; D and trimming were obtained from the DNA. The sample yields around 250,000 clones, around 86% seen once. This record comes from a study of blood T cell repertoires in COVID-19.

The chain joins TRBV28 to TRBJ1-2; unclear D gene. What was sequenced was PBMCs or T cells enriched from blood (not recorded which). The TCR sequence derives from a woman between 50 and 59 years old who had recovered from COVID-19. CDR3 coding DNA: TGTGCCAGCAGTTTATGGAGGCGGGGATTAGACTATGGCTACACCTTC. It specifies CASSLWRRGLDYGYTF.